This T cell receptor (beta chain) originates from a study of T cells in Graves' hyperthyroidism and ophthalmopathy. Study-level points and caveats: The authors' 13 V-J model separated ophthalmopathy from stable hyperthyroidism.

The CDR3 regions of TCR beta were amplified from RNA transcripts. HTBI primers were employed in a first-round RT-PCR of the TCR CDR3. TCRdb used MiXCR to reprocess the multiplex PCR reads, holding one entry per CDR3 protein. The sample records 700,000 or so distinct CDR3 sequences, about 15% being singletons. Concerning this clonotype itself: The antigen remains undetermined.

Absence of ophthalmopathy progression within 18 months defined stable Graves' hyperthyroidism. Those with hyperthyroidism were 18 to 65 years old, newly diagnosed, and ill for under 2 months. Thyroid ultrasound and orbital computed tomography, with clinical symptoms and serum thyroxine and TRAb, informed diagnoses. This sequence was found in a man between 18 and 29 years old with Graves' hyperthyroidism. The sequencing input was blood.

CDR3 sequence (DNA): TGTGCCAGCAGCCCCCGCAGGGAGAGCGAGCAGTACTTC. It encodes CASSPRRESEQYF. The chain joins TRBV5-8 to TRBJ2-7; D tentatively fits TRBD1 or TRBD2 (5 bases each). Germline lookup yields CDR1 SGHTS and CDR2 YDEGEE. CDR3 size: 13 residues. Trimming took 4 bases from V and 6 from J, leaving 14 bases between them. Supplemented by reference TRBV5-8 and TRBJ2-7, the full variable domain reads EAGVTQSPTHLIKTRGQQATLRCSPISGHTSVYWYQQALGLGLQFLLWYDEGEERNRGNFPPRFSGRQFPNYSSELNVNALELEDSALYLCASSPRRESEQYFGPGTRLTVT.